This TCR beta chain stems from a study of shared clonotypes between healthy human individuals (TCRdb year 2020). With respect to the entire study: The cohort comprised a couple of women and three men aged 18 to 49 years. Per donor, three plates each were used for CD4 naive and CD4 memory, two for CD8 naive, and one for CD8 memory. To estimate repertoire size and how much clonotype sharing occurs between individuals, the study deeply sequenced the blood TCR repertoires of about five healthy adults. To increase sequencing depth and limit assay-specific biases, different laboratories used diverse techniques to prepare libraries and sequence TCR repertoires. Per donor, leukapheresis produced somewhere between about 0.85 and 9.5 billion PBMCs.

Using the deep immunoSEQ assay, TCR CDR3 regions were amplified from genomic DNA by multiplex PCR. Extracted genomic DNA from each cell subset was distributed evenly across all wells of several immunoSEQ 96-well plates, and each plate was treated as a replicate. For sorted subsets, about 210 ng of genomic DNA, equivalent to around 29,000 T cell genomes, went into each replicate PCR. The purified libraries were quantified using a Qubit 3.0 fluorometer, sized with a Bioanalyzer 2100, and then quantified again using the KAPA Library Quantification kit. Every immunoSEQ 96-well plate was sequenced on a separate single-read 150-cycle Illumina NextSeq 550 flow cell. From the authors' description of their analysis: Because the immunoSEQ output included only junctional sequences and no quality scores, the filtering could not be the same as the filtering used for full-length reads. Sequences were annotated with PyIR, a Python wrapper for IgBLAST v1.9, and V/J genes and CDR3 were assigned using IMGT germline references. Reads were removed for weak V/J assignments (E-value above 1e-6), missing CDR3, stop codons, out-of-frame junctions, or ambiguous translated residues. V3J clonotypes were defined as sequences sharing the same inferred V gene, J gene, and CDR3 amino acid sequence. Percentage overlap between repertoires was computed as shared unique clonotypes divided by the size of the smaller repertoire. Richness of each repertoire was evaluated using RTK rarefaction, the Chao1 estimator, and Recon v2.1 estimates of unobserved clonotypes. For all TCRbeta clonotypes obtained by the gDNA method from a few donors, generation probabilities were computed with OLGA. TCRdb retrieved this table from immuneACCESS and kept in-frame rearrangements only. Not all clones are present; in checked studies, unresolved V genes account for under half, and no reason is known for the remainder. D and trimming were read from the DNA, whereas the V and J calls and clone size are those reported in that table. Counted in this sample were over 2 million clones; about 95% of them appeared once. Of the sample, around 0.13% falls within the top ten clones.

Study-wide conclusions, independent of this receptor: Even with the large sequencing depth, rarefaction of the sorted-subset datasets indicated that sequencing was incomplete. Sampling was restricted to blood, and TCR repertoires in tissue are likely to differ from TCR repertoires in blood. The genetic and exposure-history diversity represented was limited by the small number of donors. About 5% of naive CD4, around 3.6% of naive CD8, 2.3% of memory CD4, and 0.4% of memory CD8 clonotypes were shared across several donors. Pairwise subsampling indicated that sequencing depth was expected to affect the degree of clonotype sharing among donors. Larger estimated clonotype richness was generally found for naive subsets than for memory subsets. Compared with non-shared clonotypes, the clonotypes found in all four sorted-subset donors had higher generation probabilities.

Healthy HIV-negative adults with no recently reported acute infections or vaccinations were included as donors. Every donor was a Caucasian adult residing in Nashville, Tennessee, USA. CD4+ T cells were enriched through magnetic negative selection, after which naive cells were positively selected on CD45RA and the remaining negative fraction served as the memory subset. After blood collection by leukapheresis, PBMCs were isolated using Ficoll-Histopaque density gradient centrifugation and then cryopreserved in the vapor phase of liquid nitrogen. Analytical flow cytometry was used to check the purity and quantity of every magnetically sorted T cell population. Genomic DNA was isolated from every sorted fraction and measured by UV absorbance on a Nanodrop 2000c. Worth noting for this clone: Its antigen is not yet known. Nothing much larger sits one base from this clone, and base qualities are not available.

V loses 4 bases of germline sequence and J loses 4 bases, and the interval between the two ends is 14 bases. The germline V gene sets CDR1 to MNHEY and CDR2 to SVGAGI. Its CDR3 holds 15 amino acids, cysteine through phenylalanine. Only the CDR3 region is kept as DNA, spanning 45 bases read in frame from base 1. The clonotype comes from a man between 18 and 29 years old in good health. Sequenced material: naive CD4+ T cells sorted from blood. The cell subset or site tag for this specimen amounts to: CD45RA+ positively selected. This chain is built from TRBV6-5 and TRBJ1-3; the D gene assignment is ambiguous. The DNA reads as follows: TGTGCCAGCAGTTCGGCCGGGAGGAGAGGAAACACCATATATTTT. Translated, it reads CASSSAGRRGNTIYF.